These 8 T cell receptor beta chains came from one sample sequenced in a study of CD8 T cells in Susac syndrome. The RNA, 0.5 to 1 ug, was put through reverse transcription using random hexamers. A single record per CDR3 protein comes from TCRdb applying MiXCR to the immunoSEQ multiplex PCR reads. Of some 190,000 distinct CDR3 sequences listed, around 95% are singletons. The sequencing input was CD4+ T cells from PBMCs. Every receptor here comes from a human donor with multiple sclerosis.

This chain uses TRBV20-1 with TRBJ2-2; no firm D call. Per germline, CDR1 DFQATT and CDR2 SNEGSKA (reference sequence). The CDR3 totals 15 residues. Trimming left V 2 bases short and J 0 bases short, with 10 bases between. The CDR3 DNA sequence: TGCAGTGCTAGAAGCCCAGGATCGAACACCGGGGAGCTGTTTTTT. Translation: CSARSPGSNTGELFF.

The genes are TRBV3-1 and TRBJ2-7, with unresolved D. The CDR3 runs to 14 residues. Trimming pared 4 bases from V and 2 bases from J, leaving 12 bases between. Germline V gives CDR1 LGHDT, CDR2 YNNKEL (reference sequence). In nucleotides, the CDR3 is TGTGCCAGCAGCCCCTGGGCTGCAACCTACGAGCAGTACTTC. This encodes CASSPWAATYEQYF.

The chain uses TRBV7-6 and TRBJ2-3, with 8 bases fitting TRBD1. Germline V gives CDR1 SGHVS, CDR2 FNYEAQ. J was trimmed by 3 bases and V by 0 bases; bases with no gene match: 8. This CDR3 region has 17 residues. This CDR3 is CASSLAGTGRGTDTQYF. In DNA form, the CDR3 reads TGTGCCAGCAGCTTAGCTGGGACAGGTCGCGGGACAGATACGCAGTATTTT.

The chain carries TRBV7-6 and TRBJ2-5; D is possibly TRBD1 or TRBD2 (6 bases each). This CDR3 contains 13 residues. Germline-derived CDR1 and CDR2 are SGHVS and FNYEAQ. Deletions cut 1 base from V and 9 bases from J, with 12 bases between. Here the CDR3 reads CASSLGQRGAQYF. The CDR3 DNA follows: TGTGCCAGCAGCTTAGGCCAAAGGGGGGCCCAGTACTTC.

The V call is TRBV30, the J call TRBJ1-3; D is possibly TRBD1 (5 bases). CDR1 is GTSNPN and CDR2 is SVGIG in the germline V gene (reference sequence). The CDR3 has 16 amino acids. Deletions cut 0 bases from V and 9 bases from J, with 21 bases between. The CDR3 here is CAWSVGTVGATSTIYF. The CDR3 DNA follows: TGTGCCTGGAGTGTTGGGACGGTCGGCGCCACTAGCACCATATATTTT.

V gene TRBV5-1 combines with J gene TRBJ2-5; D is ambiguous. This CDR3 spans 13 amino acids. V was trimmed by 0 bases and J by 3 bases, leaving 6 bases between them. Germline CDR1 is SGHRS and CDR2 is YFSETQ. The CDR3 DNA is TGCGCCAGCAGCTTGGACGGCAAAGAGACCCAGTACTTC. Protein: CASSLDGKETQYF.

The chain recombines TRBV7-2 with TRBJ2-5; TRBD2 is a possible D gene (7 bases). V was shortened by 4 bases and J by 5 bases, with 17 bases between the two germline ends. This CDR3 has 15 amino acids. Per germline, CDR1 SGHTA and CDR2 FQGNSA. In DNA, the CDR3 is TGTGCCAGCAGCTCCCCAACTAGGGGGGGCGAGACCCAGTACTTC. Its protein product is CASSSPTRGGETQYF.

The genes are TRBV7-9 and TRBJ2-5; 7 nucleotides agree with TRBD1. CDR3 size: 14 residues. Germline CDR1 is SEHNR and CDR2 is FQNEAQ (reference sequence). J lost 5 bases, V lost 4 bases, and 7 bases had no gene match. DNA for the CDR3: TGTGCCAGCAGCTCCTTAGGGGGCAGCGAGACCCAGTACTTC. Amino acid sequence: CASSSLGGSETQYF.